These 27 T cell receptor beta chains originate from one sample sequenced in a study of cytomegalovirus exposure and HLA in healthy donors (TCRdb year 2017). The library was generated by the immunoSEQ multiplex PCR assay. The multiplex PCR relied on a mix of 60 forward primers for TCR Vbeta segments and 13 reverse primers for TCR Jbeta segments. What TCRdb holds here is the immuneACCESS table cut down to in-frame rearrangements. Part of the clones is not present; checked against another copy, under half of the missing clones reflect an unresolved V gene, and the others are unexplained. The sample yields about 150,000 clones; about 80% were counted once. Around 13% of the sample rests with the top ten. Sequencing used PBMCs. Receptors were obtained from a young man in good health and CMV-seropositive.

The V call is TRBV5-6, the J call TRBJ2-2; 7 bases fit TRBD2. From germline, CDR1 is SGHDT and CDR2 YYEEEE. The CDR3 has 14 residues. Losses at the gene ends were 0 bases for V and 5 bases for J; bases not matched to a gene: 1. The DNA for the CDR3 is TGTGCCAGCAGCTTGGTAGCGGGTACCGGGGAGCTGTTTTTT. Translating gives CASSLVAGTGELFF.

The chain couples TRBV9 to TRBJ2-1, with 9 bases fitting TRBD2. The CDR3 is 18 residues long. V dropped 5 bases and J dropped 5; count of bases not matched to a gene: 17. Germline V gene sequence: CDR1 SGDLS, CDR2 YYNGEE. The CDR3 DNA reads as TGTGCCAGCAGTTCATCCCCCACCGGACTAGCGTTTAACAATGAGCAGTTCTTC. It is translated as CASSSSPTGLAFNNEQFF. Drawing the rest from reference TRBV9 and TRBJ2-1, the complete variable domain is DSGVTQTPKHLITATGQRVTLRCSPRSGDLSVYWYQQSLDQGLQFLIQYYNGEERAKGNILERFSAQQFPDLHSELNLSSLELGDSALYFCASSSSPTGLAFNNEQFFGPGTRLTVL.

With respect to this clone: At one of its ends the junction is not consistent with the germline gene, which may arise from a read error. The chain is built from TRBV2 and TRBJ1-2; D not resolved. CDR3 size: 10 residues. Germline assignment: CDR1 SNHLY and CDR2 FYNNEI. CDR3 loop: CASSEGYQIF. The CDR3 DNA reads as TGTGCCAGCAGTGAAGGTTATCAGATCTTC.

This chain connects TRBV28 to TRBJ2-7; TRBD2 agrees at 7 bases. This CDR3 region has 16 residues. From germline, CDR1 is MDHEN and CDR2 SYDVKM. V gave up 2 bases and J gave up 3 bases; unmatched junction bases: 10. DNA of the CDR3: TGTGCCAGCAGTTTACTTAGTAAGAAGCGGGGCTACGAGCAGTACTTC. Translation gives CASSLLSKKRGYEQYF.

J is TRBJ2-5 and V is TRBV6-1; 9 bases align to TRBD1. This CDR3 spans 15 amino acids. The germline V gene has CDR1 MNHNS and CDR2 SASEGT. V lost 4 bases and J lost 4; bases outside the gene matches: 7. CDR3: CASSVTGGRGETQYF. DNA for the CDR3: TGTGCCAGCAGTGTAACAGGGGGCAGGGGAGAGACCCAGTACTTC.

This clone came up once. This rearrangement joins TRBV6-6 to TRBJ2-7, with a tentative D call TRBD1 (5 bases). The V and J ends lost 4 bases and 3 bases respectively, with 16 bases between them. The germline gives CDR1 MNHNY, CDR2 SVGAGI (reference sequence). This CDR3 contains 15 residues. The CDR3 sequence: CASSSNLNQGYEQYF. The CDR3 DNA reads as TGTGCCAGCAGTTCAAATCTAAATCAGGGCTACGAGCAGTACTTC.

The chain carries TRBV7-2 and TRBJ2-1; 13 positions agree with TRBD2. Germline CDR1 reads SGHTA; CDR2 reads FQGNSA. The CDR3 is 19 residues long. V trimming: 2 bases; J trimming: 7 bases; junction bases outside the gene matches: 14. CDR3 nucleotide sequence: TGTGCCAGCAGCTTAATCCCTTTTGGACTAGCGGGAGCGTCGAATGAGCAGTTCTTC. It yields the protein CASSLIPFGLAGASNEQFF.

This sequence joins TRBV29-1 and TRBJ2-5; TRBD1 matches 7 bases. The J call may be in error: the DNA end matches TRBJ2-7 better. Germline V CDR1 and CDR2: SQVTM, ANQGSEA. The CDR3 spans 15 residues. The CDR3 here is CSVEGGSGTAYEQYF. CDR3 in DNA: TGCAGCGTTGAAGGAGGATCCGGGACAGCCTACGAGCAGTACTTC.

The genes are TRBV5-4 and TRBJ2-5; 8 bases fit TRBD1. Germline values: CDR1 SGHNT, CDR2 YYREEE (reference sequence). This CDR3 has 15 amino acids. V lost 4 bases and J lost 4; bases outside the gene matches: 9. The CDR3 sequence is CASSPRTGKGETQYF. For the CDR3, the DNA is TGTGCCAGCAGCCCGCGGACAGGGAAGGGAGAGACCCAGTACTTC.

The chain recombines TRBV7-9 with TRBJ1-3; 8 bases align to TRBD1. This CDR3 is built from 16 residues. CDR1 SEHNR and CDR2 FQNEAQ come from the germline V gene (reference sequence). The ends lost 1 base at V and 2 bases at J; junction bases unmatched: 4. The CDR3: CASSLVDRGTGNTIYF. For the CDR3, the DNA is TGTGCCAGCAGCTTAGTAGACAGGGGAACTGGAAACACCATATATTTT.

The V gene is TRBV5-1, the J gene TRBJ2-7, with 7 bases fitting TRBD2. This CDR3 has 16 residues. V dropped 0 bases and J dropped 7; count of bases not matched to a gene: 13. CDR1 is SGHRS and CDR2 is YFSETQ in the germline V gene. CDR3 protein: CASSLGGGTTPEEQYF. DNA for the CDR3: TGCGCCAGCAGCTTGGGGGGAGGGACTACCCCTGAAGAGCAGTACTTC.

A remark on this clone: The sample contains more than one DNA sequence encoding this CDR3. The CDR3 loop is CASSLGLAGTGELFF. The CDR3 DNA reads as TGCGCCAGCAGCTTGGGACTAGCGGGTACCGGGGAGCTGTTTTTT. The chain has TRBV5-1 and TRBJ2-2; 10 bases are shared with TRBD2. This CDR3 has 15 residues. Germline V CDR1 and CDR2: SGHRS, YFSETQ. The V segment lost 0 bases and the J segment 5 bases; nucleotides outside the gene matches: 1.

The J gene is TRBJ1-5, the V gene TRBV9; a possible D gene is TRBD1 (6 bases). The CDR3 has 15 amino acids. The ends were cut back, 4 bases at V and 2 bases at J, with 13 bases in the middle. Germline V lookup: CDR1 SGDLS, CDR2 YYNGEE. CDR3 sequence reads: CASSPTGSGNQPQHF. CDR3 DNA: TGTGCCAGCAGCCCCACAGGGTCGGGCAATCAGCCCCAGCATTTT.

This clone was picked up one time. V is TRBV7-9 and J is TRBJ1-1; 7 nucleotides agree with TRBD1. J was trimmed by 5 bases and V by 5 bases; bases with no gene match: 5. The CDR3 totals 13 residues. Germline CDR1 is SEHNR and CDR2 is FQNEAQ (reference sequence). CDR3 residues: CASSADRETEAFF. In DNA, the CDR3 is TGTGCCAGCAGCGCTGACAGGGAAACTGAAGCTTTCTTT. Based on the CDR3 plus reference TRBV7-9 and TRBJ1-1, the full variable domain is DTGVSQNPRHKITKRGQNVTFRCDPISEHNRLYWYRQTLGQGPEFLTYFQNEAQLEKSRLLSDRFSAERPKGSFSTLEIQRTEQGDSAMYLCASSADRETEAFFGQGTRLTVV.

The chain has TRBV19 and TRBJ1-5; 7 bases align to TRBD1. Germline CDR1 and CDR2: LNHDA and SQIVND (reference sequence). CDR3 length: 16 amino acids. V lost 1 base to trimming and J lost 2 bases; unmatched junction nucleotides: 5. CDR3 in DNA: TGTGCCAGTAGTATAGCAGGGGGGAGAGGCAATCAGCCCCAGCATTTT. As protein: CASSIAGGRGNQPQHF.

The chain couples TRBV5-6 to TRBJ2-5, with unresolved D. The length of the CDR3 is 14 residues. With 0 bases removed from V and 0 bases from J, the gap between germline ends came to 6 bases. Germline V gives CDR1 SGHDT, CDR2 YYEEEE. CDR3 sequence (DNA): TGTGCCAGCAGCTTGGGGCAGAACCAAGAGACCCAGTACTTC. Its protein is CASSLGQNQETQYF.

This clone has only a few counts. The chain has TRBV11-2 and TRBJ2-1; 10 bases are a match to TRBD2. Trimming took 9 bases from V and 7 from J; bases not matched to a gene: 6. The V gene's germline CDR1 is SGHAT and CDR2 FQNNGV. The CDR3 has 13 amino acids. The DNA of the CDR3 is TGTGCCAGTAGCGGGAGGTTTTCGAATGAGCAGTTCTTC. Its protein product is CASSGRFSNEQFF.

The sample holds a few counts of this clone. The chain carries TRBV19 and TRBJ2-1; D may be TRBD2 (6 bases). The CDR3 covers 19 residues. The germline gives CDR1 LNHDA, CDR2 SQIVND (reference sequence). The V gene lost 7 bases and the J gene lost 6 bases, with 31 bases spanning the gap. CDR3 region: CASTKVGGFGSQSSNEQFF. DNA for the CDR3: TGTGCCAGTACCAAAGTGGGGGGTTTCGGGAGCCAAAGTTCCAATGAGCAGTTCTTC.

The chain combines TRBV4-1 with TRBJ1-1; D uncertain. Trimming shortened V by 1 base and J by 0 bases, and 9 bases separated the two germline ends. CDR1 is MGHRA and CDR2 is YSYEKL in the germline V gene. CDR3 length equals 15 residues. The CDR3 nucleotides read TGCGCCAGCAGCCAAGGGCCCGCAGTGAACACTGAAGCTTTCTTT. Protein product: CASSQGPAVNTEAFF.

This chain links TRBV4-2 with TRBJ2-2, with D unresolved. This CDR3 is built from 15 residues. V lost 0 bases to trimming and J lost 4 bases, with 9 bases between them. The V gene's germline CDR1 is LGHNA and CDR2 YNFKEQ. CDR3 protein: CASSQDDAGTGELFF. In DNA, the CDR3 is TGTGCCAGCAGCCAAGATGATGCAGGCACCGGGGAGCTGTTTTTT.

The chain combines TRBV7-2 with TRBJ2-1; D perhaps matches TRBD1 (6 bases). There are 15 residues in the CDR3. V was clipped by 5 bases and J by 9 bases, with 20 bases between them. CDR1 is SGHTA and CDR2 is FQGNSA in the germline V gene. CDR3 bases: TGTGCCAGCAGCATAGACGCCAGCAGGGGCGGTGAGCAGTTCTTC. Its translation is CASSIDASRGGEQFF. Full variable domain (rest looked up from reference TRBV7-2 and TRBJ2-1): GAGVSQSPSNKVTEKGKDVELRCDPISGHTALYWYRQSLGQGLEFLIYFQGNSAPDKSGLPSDRFSAERTGGSVSTLTIQRTQQEDSAVYLCASSIDASRGGEQFFGPGTRLTVL.

The V call is TRBV27, the J call TRBJ2-5, with 10 nucleotides matching TRBD1. Germline V lookup: CDR1 MNHEY, CDR2 SMNVEV (reference sequence). The CDR3 spans 14 residues. The junction had 5 bases not matched to a gene; V was cut back by 6 bases and J by 4 bases. CDR3 bases: TGTGCCAGCAGCCAGGACAGGGGGTCAGAGACCCAGTACTTC. The encoded protein is CASSQDRGSETQYF.

The chain uses TRBV5-1 and TRBJ2-7, with TRBD2 as a possible D gene (5 bases). This CDR3 is 14 amino acids long. V lost 0 bases and J 0 bases, leaving 7 bases between the germline ends. Germline loops: CDR1 SGHRS, CDR2 YFSETQ. CDR3 nucleotide sequence: TGCGCCAGCAGCTTGGCGGGGTTCTCCTACGAGCAGTACTTC. Amino acids: CASSLAGFSYEQYF. Looking up the rest from reference TRBV5-1 and TRBJ2-7 gives the full variable domain: KAGVTQTPRYLIKTRGQQVTLSCSPISGHRSVSWYQQTPGQGLQFLFEYFSETQRNKGNFPGRFSGRQFSNSRSEMNVSTLELGDSALYLCASSLAGFSYEQYFGPGTRLTVT.

Worth noting for this clone: Within the sample, other DNA sequences also encode this same CDR3. The rearrangement links TRBV10-3 to TRBJ2-3, with D tentatively TRBD2 (6 bases). Trimming removed 3 bases from V and 2 bases from J, with 9 bases in between. The CDR3 consists of 14 residues. Germline values: CDR1 ENHRY, CDR2 SYGVKD. In DNA form, the CDR3 reads TGTGCCATCAGTGAAGGCGGGAACACAGATACGCAGTATTTT. Residues: CAISEGGNTDTQYF.

Only a few counts were recorded for this clone. The CDR3 bases are TGTGCCAGCAGTTTTGGACAGGGAGGGGGGGAGACCCAGTACTTC. It is translated as CASSFGQGGGETQYF. The gene calls are TRBV28 and TRBJ2-5, with D perhaps TRBD1 (8 bases). Germline values: CDR1 MDHEN, CDR2 SYDVKM. V was clipped by 3 bases and J by 5 bases, with 16 bases between them. The CDR3 is 15 amino acids.

V and J are TRBV27 and TRBJ1-5; 7 bases line up with TRBD1. Per germline, CDR1 MNHEY and CDR2 SMNVEV (reference sequence). The CDR3 has 14 residues. The J segment lost 6 bases and the V segment lost 2 bases, leaving 4 bases of the junction unmatched. This CDR3 reads CASSLAGGGQPQHF. CDR3 bases: TGTGCCAGCAGTTTAGCAGGGGGAGGTCAGCCCCAGCATTTT.

V usage is TRBV10-3 and J usage is TRBJ2-3, with TRBD2 matching 7 bases. The CDR3 runs to 17 residues. Unmatched junction bases numbered 8, after V lost 0 bases and J lost 2 bases. Germline lookup yields CDR1 ENHRY and CDR2 SYGVKD. CDR3 nucleotides: TGTGCCATCAGTGAGTCCGGAGCGGGGACCGCCACAGATACGCAGTATTTT. Amino acid sequence: CAISESGAGTATDTQYF.